This TCR beta chain was profiled in a study of blood T cell repertoires in COVID-19. Across the whole study: The samples span acute and convalescent COVID-19 from the United States, Italy and Spain. Sources were T cells, B-cell-depleted T cells, or PBMCs; the material itself was cDNA or gDNA.

Per the original methods: It was from reference gene primer amplification that nucleated cell counts were estimated. Measured with immunoSEQ multiplex PCR; TCRdb has only the in-frame clones, and not every one. The V and J calls and clone size are taken from that table; D and trimming were inferred from the DNA. The data show about 220,000 clones, around 84% seen once. V lost 8 bases, J lost 1 base, and 8 bases lay in between. CDR3 size: 11 residues. The germline V gene has CDR1 GTSNPN and CDR2 SVGIG (reference sequence). The V call is TRBV30, the J call TRBJ1-1; no clear D gene. The sequenced sample was peripheral blood. The origin of this receptor is a man aged 45 to 65 who had recovered from COVID-19. The CDR3 protein is CAGEKNTEAFF. The CDR3 DNA follows: TGTGCCGGAGAAAAGAACACTGAAGCTTTCTTT.